A single sample gave rise to the 2 T cell receptor beta chains below, sequenced in a study of T cells in pancreatic ductal adenocarcinoma. Data came from immunoSEQ multiplex PCR; TCRdb stores just in-frame clones and leaves some out. The table includes 7,500 to 10,000 clones, about 90% detected once. Surgery without prior neoadjuvant therapy was the treatment of the selected pancreatic ductal adenocarcinoma patients. The sequenced sample was PBMCs. All receptors derive from a human donor with pancreatic ductal adenocarcinoma.

The chain carries TRBV30 and TRBJ1-1, with D possibly matching TRBD1 (6 bases). Trimming took off 2 bases at V and 10 bases at J, with 17 bases between the two ends. Germline CDR1 is GTSNPN and CDR2 is SVGIG (reference sequence). The CDR3 consists of 13 residues. The CDR3 is CAWSRGGAAGAFF. CDR3 DNA sequence: TGTGCCTGGAGTAGAGGGGGGGCGGCCGGAGCTTTCTTT.

The chain's CDR3 is CASSPPLAGEAETQYF. As DNA, the CDR3 is TGTGCCAGCTCACCACCTCTAGCGGGAGAGGCGGAGACCCAGTACTTC. The gene calls are TRBV18 and TRBJ2-5; 10 bases align to TRBD2. After removal of 0 bases from V and 5 bases from J, the junction contained 6 bases not matched to a gene. This CDR3 is built from 16 residues. Germline V gene data show CDR1 as KGHSH and CDR2 as LQKENI.